A single T cell receptor beta chain is shown here with its context. Its antigen is as yet unknown. This record belongs to a study of T cell repertoires in cytomegalovirus infection. Overall study results and limits: Clonotypes of TCR beta that were HLA-C-restricted and CMV-specific dominated the ex vivo response.

MiXCR was run by TCRdb on the reads, yielding one entry per CDR3 protein. The sample lists hundreds of thousands of distinct CDR3 sequences; roughly 30% were seen once. This CDR3 is built from 14 residues. V lost 3 bases, J lost 5 bases, and 13 bases lay in between. The germline CDR1 and CDR2 sequences are SGHNT and YENEEA. The chain combines TRBV11-3 with TRBJ1-1; TRBD1 might be the D (5 bases). The sequence derives from a human donor in good health (CMV status not recorded). Some clones in this sample may be carry-over from other donors' samples. The starting material was cultured CD8+ T cells from PBMCs, obtained from culture after CMV antigen stimulation. CDR3 sequence reads: CASSFFRARTEAFF. The CDR3 DNA follows: TGTGCCAGCAGCTTTTTCAGGGCGAGGACTGAAGCTTTCTTT.